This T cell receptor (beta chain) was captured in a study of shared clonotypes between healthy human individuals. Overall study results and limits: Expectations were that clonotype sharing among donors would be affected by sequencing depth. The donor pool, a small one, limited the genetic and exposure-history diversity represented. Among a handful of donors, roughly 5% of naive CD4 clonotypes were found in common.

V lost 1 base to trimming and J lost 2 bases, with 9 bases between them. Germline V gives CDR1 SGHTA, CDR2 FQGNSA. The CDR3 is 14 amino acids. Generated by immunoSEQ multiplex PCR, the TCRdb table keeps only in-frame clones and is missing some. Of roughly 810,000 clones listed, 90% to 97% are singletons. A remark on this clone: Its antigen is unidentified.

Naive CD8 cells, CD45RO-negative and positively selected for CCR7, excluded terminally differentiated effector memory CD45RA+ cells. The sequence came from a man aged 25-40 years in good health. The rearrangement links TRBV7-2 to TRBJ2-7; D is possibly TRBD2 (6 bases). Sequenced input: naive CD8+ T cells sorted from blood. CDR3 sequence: CASSLVADAYEQYF. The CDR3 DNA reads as TGTGCCAGCAGCTTAGTAGCGGACGCCTACGAGCAGTACTTC.